The clone carrying this T cell receptor (beta chain) was recorded only once. Antigen unknown. This entry comes from a study of T-cell memory formation after mild COVID-19. Study outcomes and limitations: Contracting CD4+ clones lay largely in CM and EM, with CD8+ ones residing in EMRA. Clones that shrank (day 15 to 85) were balanced CD4/CD8, whereas later expanders leaned CD4+. The study detected some responding clones in pre-infection memory, suggesting cross-reactive memory joined.

TCRdb re-derived calls from the 5' RACE reads in MiXCR, one entry per CDR3 protein. The sample yields roughly 610,000 distinct CDR3 sequences, roughly a sixth seen once. This sequence was found in an adult woman who had mild COVID-19 (a few samples of this study predate the infection). Cell type and time point are not known. Sample: PBMCs or a T cell subset sorted from them (not recorded which).

The CDR3 DNA reads as TGTGCCAGCCGTATTGACGGCGGTGAAGCTTTCTTT. The encoded protein is CASRIDGGEAFF. This sequence joins TRBV13 and TRBJ1-1; D ambiguous. Trimming took 8 bases from V and 7 from J, leaving 14 bases between them. Germline V gives CDR1 PRHDT, CDR2 FYEKMQ (reference sequence). This CDR3 has 12 residues.